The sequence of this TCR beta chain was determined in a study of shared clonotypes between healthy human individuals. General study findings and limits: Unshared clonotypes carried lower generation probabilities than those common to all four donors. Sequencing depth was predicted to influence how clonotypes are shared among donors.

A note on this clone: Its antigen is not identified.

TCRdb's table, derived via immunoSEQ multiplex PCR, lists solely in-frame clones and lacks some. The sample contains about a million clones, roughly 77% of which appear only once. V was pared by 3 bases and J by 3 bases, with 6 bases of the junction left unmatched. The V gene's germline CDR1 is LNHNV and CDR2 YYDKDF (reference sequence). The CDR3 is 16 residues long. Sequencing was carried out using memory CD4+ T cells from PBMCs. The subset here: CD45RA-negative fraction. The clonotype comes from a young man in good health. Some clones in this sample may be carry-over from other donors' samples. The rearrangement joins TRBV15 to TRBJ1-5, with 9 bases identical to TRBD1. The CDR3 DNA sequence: TGTGCCACCAGCAGCGGGGGGACAGGGATCAATCAGCCCCAGCATTTT. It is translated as CATSSGGTGINQPQHF.